This entry describes one TCR beta chain. The sample originates from a study of PD-1 blockade in classical Hodgkin lymphoma. All trial patients relapsed after autologous stem cell transplantation. Assay: immunoSEQ multiplex PCR; the TCRdb copy retains only in-frame clones and omits some. The table lists about 54,000 clones, approximately 90% of them singletons. Trimming took off 2 bases at V and 8 bases at J, with 15 bases between the two ends. The CDR3 runs 14 residues. In germline, CDR1 is SGHDN, CDR2 FVKESK. The chain has TRBV14 and TRBJ1-1; weak D call: TRBD1 (6 bases). The sequenced sample was peripheral blood mononuclear cells (PBMCs), obtained before the second cycle of nivolumab. This TCR derives from a human donor with classical Hodgkin lymphoma. The CDR3 DNA follows: TGTGCCAGCAGCCAAAGTTGGGGGCTGGTCGAAGCTTTCTTT. It specifies CASSQSWGLVEAFF. Based on the CDR3 plus reference TRBV14 and TRBJ1-1, the full variable domain is EAGVTQFPSHSVIEKGQTVTLRCDPISGHDNLYWYRRVMGKEIKFLLHFVKESKQDESGMPNNRFLAERTGGTYSTLKVQPAELEDSGVYFCASSQSWGLVEAFFGQGTRLTVV.